Listed below are T cell receptor beta chains from one sample, sequenced in a study of cytomegalovirus exposure and HLA in healthy donors. Only in-frame clones appear in the TCRdb table, and some are missing; sequencing was by immunoSEQ multiplex PCR. This table has 100,000 or so clones, roughly 85% appearing once. The material sequenced was PBMCs. Source of these receptors: a man in his forties in good health and CMV-seronegative. Each CDR3 is given with its conserved first and last residue. The order of the fields is clone size, J gene, V gene, D gene, CDR3 protein, CDR3 DNA. The D gene is left open where the match is weak. The size of a clone is reported for some rows only, either as once, few or many, or as a class for expanded clones.

NA,TRBJ2-5,TRBV25-1,NA,CASSGLQDTLEEQYF,TGTGCCAGCAGTGGGCTTCAGGACACTTTAGAGGAGCAGTACTTC
NA,TRBJ1-1,TRBV5-1,TRBD1,CASSTGTGSFSF,TGCGCCAGCAGCACCGGGACAGGAAGCTTTTCCTTT
NA,TRBJ1-3,TRBV25-1,NA,CASSEDRKGGNTIYF,TGTGCCAGCAGTGAAGACAGGAAGGGTGGAAACACCATATATTTT
NA,TRBJ1-4,TRBV30,NA,CAWSIWPPEKLFF,TGTGCCTGGAGTATATGGCCTCCAGAAAAACTGTTTTTT
NA,TRBJ1-2,TRBV5-1,TRBD1,CASSFELWDSYGYTF,TGCGCCAGCAGCTTCGAACTATGGGACAGCTATGGCTACACCTTC
few,TRBJ1-5,TRBV7-2,NA,CASSLSPISNQPQHF,TGTGCCAGCAGCTTGAGCCCGATCAGCAATCAGCCCCAGCATTTT
NA,TRBJ1-2,TRBV2,NA,CASGRVGGDIGGYTF,TGTGCCAGCGGGAGGGTTGGAGGGGATATTGGTGGCTACACCTTC
few,TRBJ2-3,TRBV6-5,TRBD2,CASSSGGGTDTQYF,TGTGCCAGCAGTTCGGGGGGGGGCACAGATACGCAGTATTTT
NA,TRBJ1-6,TRBV13,NA,CASSLGTSGNSPLHF,TGTGCCAGCAGCTTAGGAACCAGTGGTAATTCACCCCTCCACTTT
NA,TRBJ2-1,TRBV5-1,TRBD2,CASSERLANNEQFF,TGCGCCAGCAGCGAAAGACTAGCCAACAATGAGCAGTTCTTC
once,TRBJ2-7,TRBV6-5,TRBD1,CASSVLTGVEQYF,TGTGCCAGCAGCGTCCTGACAGGGGTCGAGCAGTACTTC
NA,TRBJ1-2,TRBV29-1,NA,CSVEDGWSGEGGYTF,TGCAGCGTTGAAGATGGGTGGTCGGGGGAAGGTGGCTACACCTTC
NA,TRBJ1-5,TRBV9,TRBD1,CASSAGTGPSNQPQHF,TGTGCCAGCAGCGCCGGGACAGGGCCTAGCAATCAGCCCCAGCATTTT
NA,TRBJ2-5,TRBV29-1,NA,CSIWRGTQYF,TGCAGTATCTGGAGAGGGACCCAGTACTTC
NA,TRBJ1-1,TRBV18,NA,CASSYREGSTEAFF,TGTGCCAGCTCCTACAGGGAAGGGAGCACTGAAGCTTTCTTT
NA,TRBJ2-1,TRBV19,NA,CASSSGSEYNEQFF,TGTGCCAGTAGTAGCGGCAGCGAATACAATGAGCAGTTCTTC
few,TRBJ2-6,TRBV4-3,NA,CASSQVLSRGSGANVLTF,TGCGCCAGCAGCCAAGTTTTGTCGCGGGGCTCTGGGGCCAACGTCCTGACTTTC
once,TRBJ2-6,TRBV27,TRBD1,CATLGTGQGTGANVLTF,TGTGCCACCCTAGGAACGGGACAGGGGACTGGGGCCAACGTCCTGACTTTC
NA,TRBJ1-1,TRBV5-1,NA,CASSPARGQTEAFF,TGCGCCAGCAGCCCGGCGCGAGGACAGACTGAAGCTTTCTTT
NA,TRBJ2-7,TRBV13,NA,CASSPIGEGESYEQYF,TGTGCCAGCAGCCCAATCGGGGAGGGGGAATCCTACGAGCAGTACTTC
NA,TRBJ2-5,TRBV19,TRBD1,CASSRNDRGRQETQYF,TGTGCCAGTAGTCGAAACGACAGGGGTAGGCAAGAGACCCAGTACTTC